Below are 11 T cell receptor beta chains sequenced from a single sample in a study of T-cell reconstitution after alpha-beta-depleted transplantation in children. Library preparation (for TCRbeta) was performed with unique molecular identifiers. In TCRdb, the PCR reads were re-called with MiXCR into one record per CDR3 protein. The sample consists of around 400,000 distinct CDR3 sequences, roughly a tenth of them appearing once. Sequences were derived from PBMCs from the stem cell graft donor, sampled from the stem cell graft. The receptors derive from a human donor who donated a stem cell graft to a child with acute myeloid leukemia.

This clonotype occurred a few times. The rearrangement links TRBV7-9 to TRBJ2-5; D is unresolved. The V gene's germline CDR1 is SEHNR and CDR2 FQNEAQ (reference sequence). Trimming removed 7 bases at V and 5 bases at J, with 17 bases between. This CDR3 has 14 amino acids. The CDR3 nucleotides read TGTGCCAGCAACCCCGTGGATAGGGTCGAGACCCAGTACTTC. Protein sequence: CASNPVDRVETQYF.

This clonotype was detected only a few times. The chain is built from TRBV7-8 and TRBJ2-5; no clear D gene. The CDR3 loop spans 19 amino acids. V dropped 5 bases and J dropped 2 bases, with 27 bases sitting between them. The germline V gene encodes CDR1 SGHVS and CDR2 FQNEAQ. The DNA of the CDR3 is TGTGCCAGCAGCGCGCCGCCGGATAAGGTTCGAGGAAGTCAAGAGACCCAGTACTTC. It yields the protein CASSAPPDKVRGSQETQYF.

The gene calls are TRBV12-3 or TRBV12-4 and TRBJ2-3; 13 bases align to TRBD2. With V trimmed by 3 bases and J by 4 bases, 1 base remained unmatched. The CDR3 length is 15 residues. CDR3 coding DNA: TGTGCCAGCAGTTTGACTAGCGGGAGGCCAGATACGCAGTATTTT. This gives the protein CASSLTSGRPDTQYF.

This clonotype was seen a handful of times. The chain couples TRBV5-5 to TRBJ1-6; 7 bases match TRBD1. J was trimmed by 10 bases and V by 4 bases; bases with no gene match: 11. Per the germline V gene, CDR1 is SGHKS and CDR2 is YYEKEE (reference sequence). The CDR3 contains 15 residues. The CDR3: CASSTETGTRSPLHF. The CDR3 bases are TGTGCCAGCAGCACCGAGACAGGGACTAGGTCACCCCTCCACTTT.

This sequence joins TRBV20-1 and TRBJ2-3; 14 positions agree with TRBD2. CDR3 length: 16 amino acids. In germline, CDR1 is DFQATT, CDR2 SNEGSKA (reference sequence). Losses at the gene ends were 4 bases for V and 2 bases for J; bases not matched to a gene: 5. As DNA, the CDR3 is TGCAGTGCTATCAGGACTAGCGGGGGGTACACAGATACGCAGTATTTT. This codes for CSAIRTSGGYTDTQYF.

This clonotype was recorded at least ten times. The chain joins TRBV6-5 to TRBJ2-7; 11 positions match TRBD2. CDR3 length equals 14 residues. The germline gives CDR1 MNHEY, CDR2 SVGAGI. V shed 7 bases, J shed 5 bases, and the junction held 7 bases outside the gene matches. CDR3 sequence reads: CASTLAGGVHEQYF. As DNA, the CDR3 is TGTGCCAGCACGTTAGCGGGAGGGGTCCACGAGCAGTACTTC.

With respect to this clonotype: Just one base apart from a much larger clone, this may be a read error. The CDR3 nucleotides are TGCAGTGCTGCGGACCCCCCCTATGGGAACACTGAAGCTTTCTTT. It translates to CSAADPPYGNTEAFF. The chain links TRBV20-1 to TRBJ1-1; D gene unclear. Trimming took 5 bases from V and 1 from J, leaving 17 bases between them. Per germline, CDR1 DFQATT and CDR2 SNEGSKA (reference sequence). The CDR3 totals 15 residues.

This clonotype was counted ten times or more. The CDR3, as DNA: TGTGCCAGTACTGCATCCGGGCCGAGCCCAAATGGCTACACCTTC. Protein sequence: CASTASGPSPNGYTF. The chain joins TRBV7-9 to TRBJ1-2; D gene uncertain. Germline values: CDR1 SEHNR, CDR2 FQNEAQ (reference sequence). Trimming took 9 bases from V and 6 from J, leaving 23 bases between them. This CDR3 spans 15 amino acids.

This chain uses TRBV19 with TRBJ2-1, with 12 bases aligning to TRBD2. Trimming at V came to 3 bases and at J to 12 bases, leaving 9 bases not matched to a gene. Germline CDR1 LNHDA, CDR2 SQIVND (reference sequence). The length of the CDR3 is 15 residues. This CDR3 is CASSITLASGRGQFF. CDR3 DNA sequence: TGTGCCAGTAGTATTACGTTGGCTAGCGGGAGGGGGCAGTTCTTC. The entire variable domain, with the rest obtained from reference TRBV19 and TRBJ2-1, is as follows: DGGITQSPKYLFRKEGQNVTLSCEQNLNHDAMYWYRQDPGQGLRLIYYSQIVNDFQKGDIAEGYSVSREKKESFPLTVTSAQKNPTAFYLCASSITLASGRGQFFGPGTRLTVL.

The rearrangement uses TRBV18 and TRBJ2-5, with D maybe TRBD2 (6 bases). The V gene's germline CDR1 is KGHSH and CDR2 LQKENI. V dropped 1 base and J dropped 4 bases, with 10 bases sitting between them. The CDR3 has 14 amino acids. The CDR3, as DNA: TGTGCCAGCTCACCACTCGAGGAGGGAGAGACCCAGTACTTC. Protein sequence: CASSPLEEGETQYF.

This clonotype was counted only a few times. V is TRBV10-3 and J is TRBJ2-6; TRBD2 matches 7 bases. The CDR3 runs 15 residues. The germline CDR1 and CDR2 sequences are ENHRY and SYGVKD. V was clipped by 11 bases and J by 4 bases; unmatched bases: 11. The CDR3 reads CAGFGGGSGANVLTF. DNA of the CDR3: TGTGCCGGTTTCGGCGGGGGATCCGGGGCCAACGTCCTGACTTTC.